This is a list of T cell receptor beta chains from one sample in a study of PD-1 blockade in classical Hodgkin lymphoma. Sequencing used immunoSEQ multiplex PCR; TCRdb keeps in-frame clones, though not all of them. The sample consists of some 30,000 clones, 81% of them appearing once. The input for sequencing was peripheral blood mononuclear cells (PBMCs), taken before the fourth cycle of nivolumab. The receptors derive from a human donor with classical Hodgkin lymphoma. The CDR3 runs from the conserved cysteine through the conserved F or W. Fields, in order: D gene, clone size, V gene, J gene, CDR3 protein, CDR3 DNA. The D gene is left open where the match is weak. Size values are once, few and many counts, or a class for expanded clones, and some rows have none.

TRBD1,.,TRBV5-1,TRBJ2-3,CASSSSLQGASDTQYF,TGCGCCAGCAGCTCGTCCCTCCAGGGGGCCTCAGATACGCAGTATTTT
TRBD1,few,TRBV5-1,TRBJ1-4,CASSLQGGTEKLFF,TGCGCCAGCAGCTTACAGGGGGGGACTGAAAAACTGTTTTTT
TRBD2,few,TRBV28,TRBJ2-7,CATRGAGGFEQYF,TGTGCCACCCGGGGGGCGGGAGGGTTCGAGCAGTACTTC
.,.,TRBV7-2,TRBJ2-7,CASSLAPPEQYF,TGTGCCAGCAGCTTAGCCCCCCCGGAGCAGTACTTC
.,few,TRBV5-1,TRBJ1-2,CASSLSGERDGYTF,TGCGCCAGCAGCTTGAGTGGGGAGAGGGATGGCTACACCTTC
.,.,TRBV5-1,TRBJ2-3,CASSLGGRDTDTQYF,TGCGCCAGCAGCTTGGGAGGCAGGGACACAGATACGCAGTATTTT
TRBD2,once,TRBV28,TRBJ2-2,CASSWGGGLSTGELFF,TGTGCCAGCAGTTGGGGCGGGGGGCTGAGCACCGGGGAGCTGTTTTTT
.,.,TRBV28,TRBJ2-7,CASRRKPTITYEQYF,TGTGCCAGCAGACGTAAGCCGACTATCACCTACGAGCAGTACTTC
TRBD2,.,TRBV19,TRBJ2-2,CASKVSRGSDTGELFF,TGTGCCAGTAAGGTTTCGCGGGGGTCGGACACCGGGGAGCTGTTTTTT
.,.,TRBV28,TRBJ2-5,CASSPRAQETQYF,TGTGCCAGCAGTCCCAGGGCCCAAGAGACCCAGTACTTC
.,.,TRBV21-1,TRBJ2-3,CASSTAVSTDTQYF,TGTGCCAGCAGCACGGCGGTGAGCACAGATACGCAGTATTTT
.,.,TRBV7-9,TRBJ1-1,CASTRVDTEAFF,TGTGCCTCGACCCGGGTGGACACTGAAGCTTTCTTT
.,.,TRBV4-2,TRBJ2-5,CASSQDWVQETQYF,TGTGCCAGCAGCCAAGACTGGGTACAAGAGACCCAGTACTTC
.,few,TRBV28,TRBJ1-1,CASSGTSTQYTEAFF,TGTGCCAGCAGTGGGACAAGCACCCAATACACTGAAGCTTTCTTT
.,.,TRBV9,TRBJ2-7,CASSVEVWSEQYF,TGTGCCAGCAGCGTAGAGGTGTGGAGCGAGCAGTACTTC
TRBD1,few,TRBV7-2,TRBJ1-1,CASRPTGANTEAFF,TGTGCCAGCAGACCTACAGGGGCGAACACTGAAGCTTTCTTT
.,.,TRBV30,TRBJ2-7,CAWSVDYEQYF,TGTGCCTGGAGTGTCGACTACGAGCAGTACTTC
.,.,TRBV7-3,TRBJ2-2,CASSLMGQNTGELFF,TGTGCCAGCAGCTTAATGGGACAGAACACCGGGGAGCTGTTTTTT
TRBD1,.,TRBV19,TRBJ1-1,CASSKGQSNTEAFF,TGTGCCAGTAGTAAGGGACAGTCGAACACTGAAGCTTTCTTT
.,.,TRBV5-6,TRBJ2-7,CASSPPSVGEQYF,TGTGCCAGCAGCCCGCCGTCGGTTGGCGAGCAGTACTTC
TRBD1,.,TRBV28,TRBJ2-3,CASSSGGSHTDTQYF,TGTGCCAGCAGCTCAGGGGGCAGCCACACAGATACGCAGTATTTT
TRBD1,.,TRBV27,TRBJ1-5,CASSLTGAPIYSNQPQHF,TGTGCCAGCAGTCTGACAGGGGCCCCCATATATAGCAATCAGCCCCAGCATTTT
.,few,TRBV7-6,TRBJ1-1,CASSLQEDTEAFF,TGTGCCAGCAGCCTACAAGAGGACACTGAAGCTTTCTTT
TRBD1,.,TRBV9,TRBJ1-5,CASSAQGGRQPQHF,TGTGCCAGCAGCGCCCAAGGGGGCAGGCAGCCCCAGCATTTT
.,.,TRBV4-1,TRBJ2-6,CASSQSTGANVLTF,TGCGCCAGCAGCCAGTCTACCGGGGCCAACGTCCTGACTTTC
.,few,TRBV7-9,TRBJ1-5,CASSLSGFGNQPQHF,TGTGCCAGCAGCTTAAGCGGGTTCGGCAATCAGCCCCAGCATTTT
TRBD1,.,TRBV29-1,TRBJ1-2,CSVEGQGAPNYGYTF,TGCAGCGTTGAGGGACAGGGGGCGCCTAACTATGGCTACACCTTC
.,.,TRBV10-2,TRBJ2-7,CASRRGSLYEQYF,TGCGCCAGCAGGCGGGGCAGCCTATACGAGCAGTACTTC
TRBD1,once,TRBV7-2,TRBJ1-6,CASSLVGQGASPLHF,TGTGCCAGCAGCTTAGTGGGACAGGGGGCTTCACCCCTCCACTTT
.,once,TRBV7-2,TRBJ2-3,CASTLGRASDTQYF,TGTGCCAGCACCCTAGGTAGGGCTTCAGATACGCAGTATTTT
.,.,TRBV7-2,TRBJ2-3,CASSRGMGRMVNTQYF,TGTGCCAGCAGCCGTGGGATGGGACGCATGGTAAATACGCAGTATTTT
.,.,TRBV6-6,TRBJ1-3,CASSSLTLGGNTIYF,TGTGCCAGCAGTTCCCTGACCCTCGGCGGAAACACCATATATTTT
.,.,TRBV7-9,TRBJ1-1,CASSTTGTPPAFF,TGTGCCAGCAGCACCACCGGGACACCCCCAGCTTTCTTT
.,.,TRBV15,TRBJ1-4,CATSRDGRADEKLFF,TGTGCCACCAGCAGAGATGGCAGGGCGGATGAAAAACTGTTTTTT
.,.,TRBV7-3,TRBJ2-3,CASSPGLPTDTQYF,TGTGCCAGCAGCCCTGGACTGCCCACAGATACGCAGTATTTT
.,.,TRBV4-3,TRBJ1-1,CASSQTAGVRTEAFF,TGCGCCAGCAGCCAAACAGCAGGGGTGAGAACTGAAGCTTTCTTT
.,.,TRBV6-6,TRBJ2-7,CASTPPRGYEQYF,TGTGCCAGCACCCCCCCGAGGGGCTACGAGCAGTACTTC
.,.,TRBV27,TRBJ2-1,CASRRGATYNEQFF,TGTGCCAGCCGAAGGGGGGCGACCTACAATGAGCAGTTCTTC
TRBD2,.,TRBV11-2,TRBJ2-1,CASSLGGGLADHNEQFF,TGTGCCAGCAGCTTAGGGGGTGGTCTAGCGGACCACAATGAGCAGTTCTTC
TRBD1,.,TRBV7-6,TRBJ2-2,CASSMTRTGHNTGELFF,TGTGCCAGCAGCATGACCCGGACAGGACATAACACCGGGGAGCTGTTTTTT
.,.,TRBV2,TRBJ1-1,CASRARQGNTEAFF,TGTGCCAGCAGAGCAAGGCAGGGGAACACTGAAGCTTTCTTT
.,.,TRBV7-2,TRBJ2-1,CASSLARNNEQFF,TGTGCCAGCAGCTTAGCCCGGAACAATGAGCAGTTCTTC
TRBD2,.,TRBV5-1,TRBJ2-3,CASSLPSGRGTQYF,TGCGCCAGCAGCTTGCCTAGCGGGAGGGGTACGCAGTATTTT
.,.,TRBV7-6,TRBJ1-6,CASSSETGPNSPLHF,TGTGCCAGCAGCTCCGAGACAGGCCCCAATTCACCCCTCCACTTT
TRBD2,once,TRBV4-2,TRBJ2-7,CASSQDTPTSGRAYEQYF,TGTGCCAGCAGCCAAGATACCCCAACTAGCGGGAGGGCCTACGAGCAGTACTTC
.,.,TRBV7-9,TRBJ2-5,CASSAQYQETQYF,TGTGCCAGCAGCGCCCAGTACCAAGAGACCCAGTACTTC
TRBD2,.,TRBV10-3,TRBJ2-1,CAISEKRESYNEQFF,TGTGCCATCAGTGAGAAGCGGGAGTCCTACAATGAGCAGTTCTTC
.,.,TRBV4-3,TRBJ1-1,CASRRQELNTEAFF,TGCGCCAGCAGAAGACAGGAATTGAACACTGAAGCTTTCTTT
.,.,TRBV18,TRBJ2-3,CASSPPLDTQYF,TGTGCCAGCTCACCACCTCTGGATACGCAGTATTTT